This TCR beta chain was captured in a study of blood T cell repertoires in COVID-19. Study details: Italy, Spain and the United States were the sources of the convalescent and acute COVID-19 samples. PBMCs, B-cell-depleted T cells, or T cells were the source of the cDNA or gDNA that made up the material.

Produced via immunoSEQ multiplex PCR; TCRdb's table is partial and in-frame only. The sample shows about 52,000 clones, about 90% of them seen only once. Source material: peripheral blood. This TCR derives from a man older than 75 with active or convalescent COVID-19.

The CDR3 DNA sequence: TGCGCCAGCAGCCCGGGGGATATCTCTGGAAACACCATATATTTT. It yields the protein CASSPGDISGNTIYF. This chain uses TRBV5-1 with TRBJ1-3; tentatively, D is TRBD1 (5 bases). CDR1 and CDR2 (germline): SGHRS, YFSETQ. This CDR3 comprises 15 residues. V shed 4 bases and J shed 0 bases, with 11 bases lying between them. Based on the CDR3 plus reference TRBV5-1 and TRBJ1-3, the full variable domain is KAGVTQTPRYLIKTRGQQVTLSCSPISGHRSVSWYQQTPGQGLQFLFEYFSETQRNKGNFPGRFSGRQFSNSRSEMNVSTLELGDSALYLCASSPGDISGNTIYFGEGSWLTVV.